The present entry profiles one T cell receptor beta chain with its context. These data belong to a study of blood T cell repertoires in COVID-19. Study details: Donors in the United States, Italy and Spain gave samples during acute or convalescent COVID-19.

Per the authors' pipeline: For nucleated cells, counts were estimated from reference gene primer amplification. Profiling relied on immunoSEQ multiplex PCR, and the TCRdb table lists in-frame clones only, not all of them. Clone size and the V and J calls come from that table; the DNA yielded D and trimming. The sample lists around 210,000 clones, roughly 84% seen once, with about a sixth in the top ten. The CDR3 contains 15 residues. V lost 2 bases, J lost 4 bases, and 3 bases stayed unmatched. Per germline, CDR1 MNHEY and CDR2 SVGAGI. A Seattle source enrolled patients during active infection and followed them longitudinally.

The sequencing sample was made of peripheral blood. The source of this sequence is a middle-aged man with COVID-19, enrolled during active disease. The rearrangement uses TRBV6-5 and TRBJ1-2, with 11 positions matching TRBD1. CDR3 bases: TGTGCCAGCAGTTACGGGGGGACAGGGGGCTATGGCTACACCTTC. It translates to CASSYGGTGGYGYTF.